This TCR beta chain was sequenced during a study of blood T cell repertoires in COVID-19. The table came from immunoSEQ multiplex PCR; TCRdb's copy has only in-frame clones and leaves some out. The data contain under 200,000 clones, 80% to 90% of them singletons. This CDR3 region has 14 residues. With 2 bases removed from V and 2 bases from J, the gap between germline ends came to 8 bases. CDR1 and CDR2 from the germline V gene are LGHDT and YNNKEL (reference sequence). The chain uses TRBV3-1 (or the pseudogene TRBV3-2) and TRBJ2-3; D might be TRBD1 (5 bases). Sample: peripheral blood. The sequence was collected from a man aged 35-49 years with acute or convalescent COVID-19. CDR3 protein: CASSQRGDTDTQYF. CDR3 nucleotide sequence: TGTGCCAGCAGCCAAAGGGGCGACACAGATACGCAGTATTTT.